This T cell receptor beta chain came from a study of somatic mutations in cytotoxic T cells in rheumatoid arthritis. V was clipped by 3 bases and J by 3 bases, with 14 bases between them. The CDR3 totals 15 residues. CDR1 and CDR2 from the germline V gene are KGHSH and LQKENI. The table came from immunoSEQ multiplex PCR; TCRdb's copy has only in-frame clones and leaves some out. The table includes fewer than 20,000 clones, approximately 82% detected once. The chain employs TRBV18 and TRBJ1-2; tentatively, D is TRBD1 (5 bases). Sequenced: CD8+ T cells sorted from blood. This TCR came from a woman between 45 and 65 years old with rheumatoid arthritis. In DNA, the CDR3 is TGTGCCAGCTCACCTCCGGGGGGAGGTGACTATGGCTACACCTTC. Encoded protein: CASSPPGGGDYGYTF.